The sequence of this T cell receptor beta chain was determined in a study of blood T cell repertoires in COVID-19. Background on the study: Samples taken during acute and convalescent COVID-19 were collected in the United States, Italy and Spain. T cells, B-cell-depleted T cells, or PBMCs supplied cDNA or gDNA.

In the source study's methods: Reference gene primers were amplified, and this amplification served to estimate nucleated cell counts. The protocol was immunoSEQ multiplex PCR, while the TCRdb copy is restricted to in-frame clones and leaves out a portion. That table gives V, J and clone size, and the DNA gave D and trimming. The profile shows approximately 72,000 clones, more than 75% of them singletons. Germline CDR1 is SGHVS and CDR2 is FQNEAQ. The V segment lost 1 base and the J segment 0 bases; nucleotides outside the gene matches: 3. The CDR3 spans 17 residues. This receptor was identified in an older woman with acute or convalescent COVID-19. The chain recombines TRBV7-8 with TRBJ2-2, with 9 bases lining up with TRBD2. The sample comprised peripheral blood. The CDR3 sequence is CASSLVLAGPNTGELFF. The CDR3 DNA follows: TGTGCCAGCAGCTTAGTGCTAGCGGGGCCGAACACCGGGGAGCTGTTTTTT. The full variable domain, its missing parts supplied by reference TRBV7-8 and TRBJ2-2, is GAGVSQSPRYKVAKRGQDVALRCDPISGHVSLFWYQQALGQGPEFLTYFQNEAQLDKSGLPSDRFFAERPEGSVSTLKIQRTQQEDSAVYLCASSLVLAGPNTGELFFGEGSRLTVL.